This TCR beta chain is drawn from a study of T cell repertoires in ileal Crohn's disease (dated by TCRdb to between 2018 and 2021). About the full investigation: Median disease duration was roughly eight years, and around 35% of patients were identified as active smokers at the time of surgery. Every patient underwent surgery because of a complication, which was stricturing disease in around 61% of cases and penetrating disease in approximately 40%. Roughly half of the patients were given postoperative therapy, with around eleven receiving thiopurines and under 20 receiving anti-TNF agents. TCR repertoire analysis was performed in roughly 50 Crohn's disease patients drawn from a prospective multicentre cohort. The study was conducted in parallel with a multicentre cohort built to find predictors of early endoscopic recurrence after ileocolonic resection. Endoscopic postoperative recurrence was defined as a Rutgeerts score above i0. A total of roughly 170 mucosal samples from about 57 patients were sequenced, collected from several sites on the surgical specimen and at postoperative endoscopy. Study-wide findings and limitations: Mucosal CD4 and CD8 T cells were sorted and sequenced only in a subgroup of patients, the size of which was not stated. Higher percentages of high-frequency clones at the time of surgery were linked to endoscopic recurrence, and every patient with clonality above 26.8% (18/57) had recurrence. More high-frequency clones were carried by sorted CD8 T cells than by CD4 T cells, suggesting that mucosal expansions were mainly CD8. Patients who were active smokers at surgery had a significantly higher proportion of clonal expansions than non-smokers (around 24% vs 18%, p=0.02).

For commercial TCRB immunosequencing, around 0.5 micrograms of biopsy DNA were submitted for each sample. CDR3 regions were amplified from genomic DNA by Adaptive Biotechnology using a two-step, amplification bias-controlled multiplex PCR. Primers for every V and J gene segment were used in the first PCR, and barcodes and Illumina adapters were added in the second PCR. CDR3 libraries were sequenced on an Illumina instrument. The study's own analysis went as follows. The analysis used both the pipelines supplied by the vendor and custom analysis of the raw data in R/Bioconductor with R version 3.3.0. Clonality, which ranges from 0 to 1, was calculated as the inverse of the normalised Shannon entropy across all productive clones. High-frequency clones were defined as the share of the repertoire occupied by the top 100 clones, with only clones passing a 95% confidence test being retained. The Simpson index measured repertoire diversity, and the Morisita-Horn index measured overlap between samples. TCRdb took over this immuneACCESS table, retaining in-frame rearrangements with V and J assigned. Such tables are incomplete; in checked studies, under half of the missing clones stem from an unresolved V gene, and the remainder is unexplained. V and J calls and clone size follow that table, whereas D and trimming were derived from the DNA. The sample table shows about 5,500 clones, and roughly 80% are seen once. Roughly 6% of the sample comes from the top ten.

Comment on this clone: No antigen is known for it. No clone much larger than this one lies a single base away; base qualities are absent.

Eligible patients were adults with ileal or ileocolonic Crohn's disease who had an indication for ileocolonic resection. Before DNA extraction, whole ileal mucosal biopsies were kept frozen at -80 degrees C. Genomic DNA was extracted from frozen whole biopsies using a TRizol-based method and was quantified with a NanoDrop 2000 spectrophotometer. CDR1 ENHRY and CDR2 SYGVKD were looked up in the germline V gene. The cysteine opens and the phenylalanine closes a CDR3 of 14 amino acids. Just CDR3 DNA is preserved here, 42 bases in frame from base 1. The V end loses 4 bases and the J end loses 6 bases, and a stretch of 15 bases separates them.

The chain joins TRBV10-3 to TRBJ1-1, with the identity of the D gene unclear. The clonotype comes from an adult with Crohn's disease. The sequenced material came from ileal tissue. The DNA is TGTGCCATCAGTGGCCTTGGAGGGAATGCTGAAGCTTTCTTT. This codes for CAISGLGGNAEAFF.